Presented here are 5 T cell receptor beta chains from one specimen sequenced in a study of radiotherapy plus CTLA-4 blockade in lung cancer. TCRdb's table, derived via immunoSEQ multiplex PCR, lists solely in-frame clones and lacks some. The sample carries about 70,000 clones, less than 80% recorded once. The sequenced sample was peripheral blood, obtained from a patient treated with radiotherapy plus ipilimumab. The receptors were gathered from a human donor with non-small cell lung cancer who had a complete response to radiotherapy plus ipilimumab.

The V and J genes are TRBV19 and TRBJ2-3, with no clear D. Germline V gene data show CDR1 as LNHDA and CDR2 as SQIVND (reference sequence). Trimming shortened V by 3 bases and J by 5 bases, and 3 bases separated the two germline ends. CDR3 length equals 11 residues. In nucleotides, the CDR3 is TGTGCCAGTAGTATCAGAGATACGCAGTATTTT. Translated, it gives CASSIRDTQYF.

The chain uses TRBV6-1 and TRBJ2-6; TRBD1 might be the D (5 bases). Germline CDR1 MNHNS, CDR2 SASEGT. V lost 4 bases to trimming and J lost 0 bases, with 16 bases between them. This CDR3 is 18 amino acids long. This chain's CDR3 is CASSGLQVGFSGANVLTF. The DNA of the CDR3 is TGTGCCAGCAGTGGTCTACAGGTGGGATTCTCTGGGGCCAACGTCCTGACTTTC.

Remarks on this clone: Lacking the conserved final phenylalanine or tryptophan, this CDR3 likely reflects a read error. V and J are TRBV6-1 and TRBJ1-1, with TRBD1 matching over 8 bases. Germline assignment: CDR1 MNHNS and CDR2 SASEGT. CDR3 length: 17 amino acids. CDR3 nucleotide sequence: TGTGCCAGCAGCGAAGCACGGACAGGGATCTGGAACACTGAAGCTTTCCTT. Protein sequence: CASSEARTGIWNTEAFL.

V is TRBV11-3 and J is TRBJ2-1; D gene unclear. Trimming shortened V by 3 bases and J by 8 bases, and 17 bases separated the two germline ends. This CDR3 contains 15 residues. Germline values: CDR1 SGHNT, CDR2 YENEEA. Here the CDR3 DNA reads TGTGCCAGCAGCTTTACGAAGGTCACGGCCCATGAGCAGTTCTTC. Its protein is CASSFTKVTAHEQFF.

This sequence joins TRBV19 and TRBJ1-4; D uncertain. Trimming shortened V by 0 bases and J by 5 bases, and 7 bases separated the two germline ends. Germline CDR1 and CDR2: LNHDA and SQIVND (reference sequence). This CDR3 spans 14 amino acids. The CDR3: CASSIDRGNEKLFF. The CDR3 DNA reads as TGTGCCAGTAGTATAGACAGAGGAAATGAAAAACTGTTTTTT.